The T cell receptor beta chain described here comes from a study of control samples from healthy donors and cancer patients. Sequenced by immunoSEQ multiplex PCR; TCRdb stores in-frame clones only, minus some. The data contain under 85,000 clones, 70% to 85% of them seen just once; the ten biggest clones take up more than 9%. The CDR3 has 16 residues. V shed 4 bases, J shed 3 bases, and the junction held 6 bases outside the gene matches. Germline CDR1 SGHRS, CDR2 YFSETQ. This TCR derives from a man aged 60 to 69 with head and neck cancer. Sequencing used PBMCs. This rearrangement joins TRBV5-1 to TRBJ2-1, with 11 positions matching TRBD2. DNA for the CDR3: TGCGCCAGCAGCCCTATAGCGGGAGGGCTCTACAATGAGCAGTTCTTC. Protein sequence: CASSPIAGGLYNEQFF.